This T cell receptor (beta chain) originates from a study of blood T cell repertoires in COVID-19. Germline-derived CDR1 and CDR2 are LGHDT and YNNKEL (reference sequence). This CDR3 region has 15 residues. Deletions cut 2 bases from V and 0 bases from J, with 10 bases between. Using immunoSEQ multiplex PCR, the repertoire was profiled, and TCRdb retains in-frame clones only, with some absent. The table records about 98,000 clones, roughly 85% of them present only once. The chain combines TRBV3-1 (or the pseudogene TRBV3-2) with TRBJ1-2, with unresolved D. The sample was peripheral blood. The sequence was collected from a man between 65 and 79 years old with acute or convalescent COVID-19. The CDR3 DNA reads TGTGCCAGCAGCCAAAATTGGGCAGCTAACTATGGCTACACCTTC. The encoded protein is CASSQNWAANYGYTF.